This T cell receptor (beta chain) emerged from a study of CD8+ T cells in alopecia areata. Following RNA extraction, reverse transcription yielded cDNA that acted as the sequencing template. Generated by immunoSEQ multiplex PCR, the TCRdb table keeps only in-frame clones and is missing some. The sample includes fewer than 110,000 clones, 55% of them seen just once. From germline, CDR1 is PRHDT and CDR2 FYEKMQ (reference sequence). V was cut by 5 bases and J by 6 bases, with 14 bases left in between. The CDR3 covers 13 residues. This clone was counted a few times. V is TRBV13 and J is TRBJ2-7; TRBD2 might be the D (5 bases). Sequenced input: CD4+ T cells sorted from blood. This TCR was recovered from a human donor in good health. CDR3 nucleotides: TGTGCCAGCAGCCTGAGCCGGGATGGCGAGCAGTACTTC. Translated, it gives CASSLSRDGEQYF.